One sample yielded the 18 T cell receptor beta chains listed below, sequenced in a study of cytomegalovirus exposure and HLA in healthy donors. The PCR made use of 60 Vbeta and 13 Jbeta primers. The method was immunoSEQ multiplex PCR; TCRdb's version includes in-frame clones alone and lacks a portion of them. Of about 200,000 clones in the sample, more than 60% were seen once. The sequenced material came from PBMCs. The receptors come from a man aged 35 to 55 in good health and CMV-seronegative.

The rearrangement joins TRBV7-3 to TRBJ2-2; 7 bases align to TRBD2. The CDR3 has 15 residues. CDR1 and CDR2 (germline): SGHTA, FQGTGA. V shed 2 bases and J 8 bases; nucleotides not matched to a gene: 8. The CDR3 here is CASSLVGGRMGELFF. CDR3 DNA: TGTGCCAGCAGCTTAGTCGGCGGGAGAATGGGGGAGCTGTTTTTT. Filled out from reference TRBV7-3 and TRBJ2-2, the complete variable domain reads GAGVSQTPSNKVTEKGKYVELRCDPISGHTALYWYRQSLGQGPEFLIYFQGTGAADDSGLPNDRFFAVRPEGSVSTLKIQRTERGDSAVYLCASSLVGGRMGELFFGEGSRLTVL.

The CDR3 region is CASSTGLGFNEQFF. The DNA for the CDR3 is TGTGCCAGCAGCACGGGACTAGGTTTCAATGAGCAGTTCTTC. The chain links TRBV6-5 to TRBJ2-1; 8 nucleotides line up with TRBD2. Germline V gene data show CDR1 as MNHEY and CDR2 as SVGAGI. Unmatched junction bases numbered 7, after V lost 6 bases and J lost 6 bases. The CDR3 consists of 14 residues.

The CDR3 loop is CASSLRQGAHPKNIQYF. As DNA, the CDR3 is TGTGCCAGCAGCCTTAGGCAGGGGGCCCATCCCAAAAACATTCAGTACTTC. V gene TRBV4-2 combines with J gene TRBJ2-4; TRBD1 matches at 8 bases. J was trimmed by 2 bases and V by 4 bases; bases with no gene match: 10. The CDR3 runs 17 residues. Germline V gene data show CDR1 as LGHNA and CDR2 as YNFKEQ.

In DNA, the CDR3 is TGTGCCAGCAGCTTATGGGGAGGCAATCAGCCCCAGCATTTT. It encodes CASSLWGGNQPQHF. The chain recombines TRBV11-2 with TRBJ1-5; the D is unclear. Germline V gives CDR1 SGHAT, CDR2 FQNNGV. V was trimmed by 2 bases and J by 2 bases, leaving 7 bases between them. The CDR3 contains 14 residues.

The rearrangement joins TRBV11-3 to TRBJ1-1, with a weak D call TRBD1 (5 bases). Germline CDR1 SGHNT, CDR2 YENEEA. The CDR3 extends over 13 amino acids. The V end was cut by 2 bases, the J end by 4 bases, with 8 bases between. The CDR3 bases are TGTGCCAGCAGCTTACGACAGAGCACTGAAGCTTTCTTT. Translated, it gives CASSLRQSTEAFF.

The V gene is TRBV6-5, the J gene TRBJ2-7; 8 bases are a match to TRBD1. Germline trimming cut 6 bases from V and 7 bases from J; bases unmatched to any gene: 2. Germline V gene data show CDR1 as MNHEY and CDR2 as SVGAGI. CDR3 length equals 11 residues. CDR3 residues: CASSYRGEQYF. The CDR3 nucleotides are TGTGCCAGCAGCTACAGGGGGGAGCAGTACTTC.

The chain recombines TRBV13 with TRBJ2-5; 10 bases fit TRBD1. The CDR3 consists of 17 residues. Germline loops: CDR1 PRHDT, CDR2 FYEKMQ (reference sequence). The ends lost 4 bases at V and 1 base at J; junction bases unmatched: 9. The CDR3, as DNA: TGTGCCAGCAGCTCCCTGACAGGGGGCTCAAGCCAAGAGACCCAGTACTTC. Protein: CASSSLTGGSSQETQYF.

CDR3: CAWSEDRGASGYTF. CDR3 nucleotides: TGTGCCTGGAGCGAGGACAGGGGGGCATCGGGCTACACCTTC. The chain combines TRBV30 with TRBJ1-2, with 10 bases lining up with TRBD1. Germline V gives CDR1 GTSNPN, CDR2 SVGIG (reference sequence). The CDR3 runs to 14 residues. V lost 3 bases and J lost 8; bases outside the gene matches: 9.

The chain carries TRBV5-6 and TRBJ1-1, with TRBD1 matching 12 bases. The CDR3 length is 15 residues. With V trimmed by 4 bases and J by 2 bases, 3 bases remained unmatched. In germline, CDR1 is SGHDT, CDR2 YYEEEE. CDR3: CASSGGTGGNTEAFF. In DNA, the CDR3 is TGTGCCAGCAGCGGTGGGACAGGGGGCAACACTGAAGCTTTCTTT.

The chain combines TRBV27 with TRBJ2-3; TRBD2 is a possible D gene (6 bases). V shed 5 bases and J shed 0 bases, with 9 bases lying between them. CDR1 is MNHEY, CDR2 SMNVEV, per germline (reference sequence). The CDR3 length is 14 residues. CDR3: CASSLASSTDTQYF. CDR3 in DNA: TGTGCCAGCAGTCTAGCGTCTAGCACAGATACGCAGTATTTT.

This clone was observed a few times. The CDR3 loop is CASSLAQGQYYEQYF. The CDR3 nucleotides read TGTGCCAGCAGCTTAGCCCAAGGACAGTACTACGAGCAGTACTTC. This chain connects TRBV7-8 to TRBJ2-7; perhaps TRBD1 as D (6 bases). CDR1 is SGHVS, CDR2 FQNEAQ, per germline. V was cut by 0 bases and J by 3 bases, with 12 bases left in between. This CDR3 is built from 15 residues.

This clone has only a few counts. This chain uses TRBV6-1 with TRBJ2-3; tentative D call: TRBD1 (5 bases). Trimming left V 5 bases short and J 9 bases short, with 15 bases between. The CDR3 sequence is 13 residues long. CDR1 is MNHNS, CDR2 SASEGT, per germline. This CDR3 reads CASSRRQPVTQYF. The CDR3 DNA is TGTGCCAGCAGTCGCAGACAGCCCGTGACGCAGTATTTT.

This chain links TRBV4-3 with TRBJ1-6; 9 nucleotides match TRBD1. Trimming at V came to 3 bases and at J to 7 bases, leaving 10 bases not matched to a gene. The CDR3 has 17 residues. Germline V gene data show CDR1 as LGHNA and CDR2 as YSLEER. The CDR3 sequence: CASSQPIGTGSNSPLHF. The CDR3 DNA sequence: TGCGCCAGCAGCCAGCCCATTGGGACAGGGTCGAATTCACCCCTCCACTTT.

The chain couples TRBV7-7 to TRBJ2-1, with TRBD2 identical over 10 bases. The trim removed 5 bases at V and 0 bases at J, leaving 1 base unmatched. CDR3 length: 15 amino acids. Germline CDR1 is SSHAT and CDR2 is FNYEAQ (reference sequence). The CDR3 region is CASSPSGSSYNEQFF. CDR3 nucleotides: TGTGCCAGCAGCCCTAGCGGGAGCTCCTACAATGAGCAGTTCTTC.

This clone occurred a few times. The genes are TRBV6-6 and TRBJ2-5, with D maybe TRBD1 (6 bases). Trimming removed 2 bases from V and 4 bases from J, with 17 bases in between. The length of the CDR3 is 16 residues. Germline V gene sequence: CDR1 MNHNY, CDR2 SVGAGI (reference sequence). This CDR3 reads CASSYDLDRPGETQYF. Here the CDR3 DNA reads TGTGCCAGCAGTTACGACCTTGACAGGCCCGGAGAGACCCAGTACTTC.

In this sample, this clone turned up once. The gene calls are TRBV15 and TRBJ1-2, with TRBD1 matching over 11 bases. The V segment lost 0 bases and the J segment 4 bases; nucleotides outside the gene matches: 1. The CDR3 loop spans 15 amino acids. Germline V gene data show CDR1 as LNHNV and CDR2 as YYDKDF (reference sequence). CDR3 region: CATSRDGQGAYGYTF. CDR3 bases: TGTGCCACCAGCAGAGATGGACAGGGGGCCTATGGCTACACCTTC.

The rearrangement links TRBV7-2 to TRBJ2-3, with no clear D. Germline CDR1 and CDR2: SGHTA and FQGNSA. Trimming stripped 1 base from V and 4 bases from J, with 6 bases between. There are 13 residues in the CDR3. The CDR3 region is CASSLGLADTQYF. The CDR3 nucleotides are TGTGCCAGCAGCTTAGGCCTAGCAGATACGCAGTATTTT.

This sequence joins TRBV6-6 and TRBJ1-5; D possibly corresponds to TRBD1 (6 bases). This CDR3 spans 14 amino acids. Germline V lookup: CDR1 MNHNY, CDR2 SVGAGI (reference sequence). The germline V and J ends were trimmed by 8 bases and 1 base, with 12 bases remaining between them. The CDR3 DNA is TGTGCCAGCCACAGGGATCTCAGCAATCAGCCCCAGCATTTT. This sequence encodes CASHRDLSNQPQHF.